This paragraph reports one T cell receptor beta chain. This sample was included in a study of blood T cell repertoires in COVID-19. Study summary: Samples representing acute and convalescent COVID-19 were sourced from the United States, Italy and Spain.

After removal of 3 bases from V and 7 bases from J, the junction contained 8 bases not matched to a gene. The CDR3 has 14 amino acids. In germline, CDR1 is SGHAT, CDR2 FQNNGV. Authors' methods: Cell counts per sample came from amplifying reference gene primers. Profiled with immunoSEQ multiplex PCR; TCRdb holds only in-frame clones, not every one. D and trimming were read from the DNA, whereas the V and J calls and clone size are those reported in that table. Here the sample spans hundreds of thousands of clones, approximately 85% being singletons. Participants' reported clinical history set cohort assignment.

The gene calls are TRBV11-2 and TRBJ1-2; 7 nucleotides align to TRBD1. The sample comprised PBMCs or T cells enriched from blood (not recorded which). The receptor comes from a woman aged 45-60 years with acute COVID-19. CDR3 amino acids: CASSFVRGTSGYTF. Written as DNA, the CDR3 is TGTGCCAGCAGCTTCGTCAGGGGGACAAGTGGCTACACCTTC.